One and the same sample provided the 13 T cell receptor beta chains below, sequenced in a study of T cells after yellow fever vaccination. TCRdb called the 5' RACE reads again in MiXCR, with one record for every CDR3 protein. Counted here are almost 600,000 distinct CDR3 sequences, less than 15% occurring once; the ten biggest clones make up about 14%. The specimen was PBMCs, collected on the day of the yellow fever booster vaccination. These receptors were taken from a man aged 25 to 40 who received the YFV17D yellow fever vaccine.

The table lists this clonotype with a few counts. The V call is TRBV20-1, the J call TRBJ1-5; D is undetermined. Germline values: CDR1 DFQATT, CDR2 SNEGSKA (reference sequence). This CDR3 has 14 residues. Trimming removed 0 bases at V and 3 bases at J, with 9 bases between. DNA for the CDR3: TGCAGTGCTAGAGATCTCGAATCCAATCAGCCCCAGCATTTT. Protein product: CSARDLESNQPQHF.

The chain uses TRBV6-5 and TRBJ2-7; TRBD1 matches 10 bases. The CDR3 sequence is 14 residues long. With V trimmed by 2 bases and J by 5 bases, 3 bases remained unmatched. Germline V gives CDR1 MNHEY, CDR2 SVGAGI. CDR3 in DNA: TGTGCCAGCAGTTACGGGGGACAGGGGAACGAGCAGTACTTC. The encoded protein is CASSYGGQGNEQYF.

The chain carries TRBV18 and TRBJ2-7, with D perhaps being TRBD1 or TRBD2 (7 bases each). The CDR3 extends over 16 amino acids. Germline assignment: CDR1 KGHSH and CDR2 LQKENI. V lost 3 bases and J lost 7, with 22 bases in between. In DNA form, the CDR3 reads TGTGCCAGCTCACCGCCAGTCGGGGAGGGGGCGAGAGAGCAGTACTTC. Translating gives CASSPPVGEGAREQYF.

The chain uses TRBV7-8 and TRBJ1-6; D remains unclear. The CDR3 is made up of 15 amino acids. V lost 1 base and J lost 5, with 9 bases in between. CDR1 is SGHVS and CDR2 is FQNEAQ in the germline V gene. Written as DNA, the CDR3 is TGTGCCAGCAGCTTAGTGTCGGCCGATAATTCACCCCTCCACTTT. The encoded protein is CASSLVSADNSPLHF.

This chain joins TRBV6-4 and TRBJ1-5; D unresolved. V was shortened by 3 bases and J by 7 bases, with 10 bases between the two germline ends. The CDR3 is made up of 13 amino acids. The germline V gene has CDR1 MRHNA and CDR2 SNTAGT. The CDR3 nucleotides read TGTGCCAGCAGTGAAGGGATCAACCAGCCCCAGCATTTT. Its protein is CASSEGINQPQHF.

The chain links TRBV5-1 to TRBJ2-1; D may be TRBD2 (5 bases). There are 16 residues in the CDR3. Trimming stripped 4 bases from V and 2 bases from J, with 16 bases between. CDR1 is SGHRS, CDR2 YFSETQ, per germline. The chain's CDR3 is CASSQLVLSTYNEQFF. CDR3 in DNA: TGCGCCAGCAGCCAACTAGTATTATCCACCTACAATGAGCAGTTCTTC.

This clonotype was seen a few times. The rearrangement links TRBV10-3 to TRBJ2-2, with 9 bases that match TRBD2. The CDR3 extends over 15 amino acids. The germline V gene has CDR1 ENHRY and CDR2 SYGVKD. V shed 4 bases, J shed 0 bases, and the junction held 0 bases outside the gene matches. CDR3 nucleotides: TGTGCCATCAGTGCTAGCGGGACGAACACCGGGGAGCTGTTTTTT. Amino acid sequence: CAISASGTNTGELFF.

A remark on this clonotype: This may come from a read error, since a much larger clone is one base off. The rearrangement joins TRBV7-6 to TRBJ2-2, with unresolved D. CDR1 and CDR2 from the germline V gene are SGHVS and FNYEAQ. This CDR3 is 12 amino acids long. V was clipped by 4 bases and J by 4 bases, with 4 bases between them. The CDR3 is CASSSPTGELFF. The DNA of the CDR3 is TGTGCCAGCAGCTCCCCCACCGGGGAGCTGTTTTTT.

The V call is TRBV6-5, the J call TRBJ2-7; TRBD1 aligns across 9 bases. The CDR3 is made up of 14 amino acids. The germline V gene has CDR1 MNHEY and CDR2 SVGAGI. Germline trimming cut 4 bases from V and 6 bases from J; bases unmatched to any gene: 7. CDR3 region: CASSWGQGRVEQYF. The CDR3 DNA is TGTGCCAGCAGTTGGGGACAGGGAAGGGTCGAGCAGTACTTC.

The rearrangement joins TRBV5-5 to TRBJ2-5; no clear D gene. There are 14 residues in the CDR3. The V end lost 0 bases, the J end lost 7 bases, and 13 bases lay between the germline ends. The germline gives CDR1 SGHKS, CDR2 YYEKEE (reference sequence). CDR3 amino acids: CASSLDVAPLTQYF. As DNA, the CDR3 is TGTGCCAGCAGCTTGGACGTGGCGCCCCTGACCCAGTACTTC. The full variable domain, with the rest looked up from reference TRBV5-5 and TRBJ2-5, is DAGVTQSPTHLIKTRGQQVTLRCSPISGHKSVSWYQQVLGQGPQFIFQYYEKEERGRGNFPDRFSARQFPNYSSELNVNALLLGDSALYLCASSLDVAPLTQYFGPGTRLLVL.

This clonotype turned up a few times. The rearrangement links TRBV5-1 to TRBJ1-1; 8 bases fit TRBD1. The V gene end was trimmed by 0 bases and the J gene end by 4 bases; junction bases not matched to a gene: 5. The germline CDR1 and CDR2 sequences are SGHRS and YFSETQ. The CDR3 spans 15 residues. CDR3 in amino acids: CASSLVAGGSTEAFF. CDR3 in DNA: TGCGCCAGCAGCTTGGTGGCAGGGGGCTCCACTGAAGCTTTCTTT.

This clonotype was seen more than once but under ten times. This rearrangement joins TRBV6-5 to TRBJ1-1; D call uncertain. The CDR3 is 12 residues long. Deletions cut 5 bases from V and 1 base from J, with 5 bases between. Germline CDR1 is MNHEY and CDR2 is SVGAGI. The CDR3 region has the DNA TGTGCCAGCAGTGGGCAGAACACTGAAGCTTTCTTT. Residues: CASSGQNTEAFF.

The J gene is TRBJ2-5, the V gene TRBV12-3 or TRBV12-4; 7 nucleotides line up with TRBD2. J lost 4 bases, V lost 0 bases, and 11 bases had no gene match. The CDR3 has 17 residues. The CDR3, as DNA: TGTGCCAGCAGTTTAGCGCCTCTGGACCCGGGGGGAGAGACCCAGTACTTC. This codes for CASSLAPLDPGGETQYF.